This T cell receptor beta chain stems from a study of cytomegalovirus exposure and HLA in healthy donors. General study findings and limits: The study listed under 200 cytomegalovirus-associated TCR beta chains.

In germline, CDR1 is SGHRS, CDR2 YFSETQ. V trimming: 5 bases; J trimming: 4 bases; junction bases outside the gene matches: 7. The CDR3 totals 14 residues. Notes on this clone: What it binds is unknown.

PCR used 60 Vbeta primers and 13 Jbeta primers. Clones were sequenced by immunoSEQ multiplex PCR, and TCRdb holds only the in-frame ones, with some missing. Among 100,000 to 150,000 clones listed, around 72% were seen once. The chain recombines TRBV5-1 with TRBJ2-7; 9 bases fit TRBD2. Source material: PBMCs. The receptor was derived from a man aged 30 to 39 in good health and CMV-seronegative. The CDR3 sequence: CASSSAGGKYEQYF. For the CDR3, the DNA is TGCGCCAGCAGTTCCGCGGGGGGGAAATACGAGCAGTACTTC.